These 19 T cell receptor beta chains share one sample of origin, sequenced in a study of T cell changes during pregnancy in multiple sclerosis. Sequencing was performed with immunoSEQ multiplex PCR; in TCRdb, only in-frame clones are kept and a portion is missing. The sample includes roughly 60,000 clones, around 93% of them seen just once. The sample consisted of CD4+ T cells from peripheral blood mononuclear cells, taken before pregnancy. These receptors originate from a female donor with multiple sclerosis, enrolled in a pregnancy study.

The chain joins TRBV7-2 to TRBJ1-3, with 8 bases fitting TRBD1. Germline CDR1 SGHTA, CDR2 FQGNSA. This CDR3 has 16 residues. J lost 2 bases, V lost 1 base, and 4 bases had no gene match. The CDR3 bases are TGTGCCAGCAGCTTAGGGACAGGGAGAACTGGAAACACCATATATTTT. Translating it yields CASSLGTGRTGNTIYF.

The chain is built from TRBV19 and TRBJ2-1; 7 bases match TRBD2. V was pared by 6 bases and J by 7 bases, with 9 bases of the junction left unmatched. The CDR3 runs to 14 residues. Germline CDR1 is LNHDA and CDR2 is SQIVND (reference sequence). Written as DNA, the CDR3 is TGTGCCAGTAGGTCGGGACTACGGGGTAATGAGCAGTTCTTC. It yields the protein CASRSGLRGNEQFF.

This rearrangement joins TRBV29-1 to TRBJ2-7, with D possibly TRBD1 on 6 matching bases. Trimming pared 0 bases from V and 5 bases from J, leaving 17 bases between. Germline-derived CDR1 and CDR2 are SQVTM and ANQGSEA. The CDR3 covers 15 residues. CDR3 in DNA: TGCAGCGTTGAAGATGATCCCAGGGGAAGCCACGAGCAGTACTTC. This translates into CSVEDDPRGSHEQYF.

This rearrangement joins TRBV7-2 to TRBJ2-2; TRBD2 matches at 12 bases. The germline gives CDR1 SGHTA, CDR2 FQGNSA. The V and J ends lost 1 base and 8 bases, in that order; junction bases with no gene match: 2. The CDR3 spans 15 residues. This chain's CDR3 is CASSLELAGGGELFF. CDR3 nucleotides: TGTGCCAGCAGCTTAGAACTAGCGGGAGGTGGGGAGCTGTTTTTT. Full variable domain (outside the CDR3, taken from reference TRBV7-2 and TRBJ2-2): GAGVSQSPSNKVTEKGKDVELRCDPISGHTALYWYRQSLGQGLEFLIYFQGNSAPDKSGLPSDRFSAERTGGSVSTLTIQRTQQEDSAVYLCASSLELAGGGELFFGEGSRLTVL.

The CDR3 region has the DNA TGCGCCAGCAGCTTGGTGGCAGGTGCAGGATACAATGAGCAGTTCTTC. It codes for CASSLVAGAGYNEQFF. The V call is TRBV5-1, the J call TRBJ2-1; D is unresolved. The CDR3 consists of 16 residues. The V end was cut by 0 bases, the J end by 4 bases, with 14 bases between. Germline CDR1 SGHRS, CDR2 YFSETQ.

CDR3 sequence (DNA): TGTGCCAGCAGTGAAGCGCGGGGGCTTGGGGCCAACGTCCTGACTTTC. This codes for CASSEARGLGANVLTF. This chain connects TRBV2 to TRBJ2-6; tentative D call: TRBD2 (7 bases). V was clipped by 0 bases and J by 3 bases, with 9 bases between them. Germline V gene data show CDR1 as SNHLY and CDR2 as FYNNEI. This CDR3 comprises 16 residues.

This clone has just one count. The chain carries TRBV29-1 and TRBJ1-2, with 7 bases that match TRBD1. CDR3 length: 13 residues. J lost 4 bases, V lost 6 bases, and 8 bases had no gene match. Germline V CDR1 and CDR2: SQVTM, ANQGSEA. The CDR3 DNA sequence: TGCAGCGTAGGGGACAGTTCCCCCTATGGCTACACCTTC. Its protein product is CSVGDSSPYGYTF.

The chain couples TRBV28 to TRBJ1-5; perhaps TRBD1 as D (5 bases). The CDR3 has 14 residues. Germline V gene lookup returns CDR1 MDHEN and CDR2 SYDVKM. Trimming took 6 bases from V and 5 from J, leaving 14 bases between them. DNA for the CDR3: TGTGCCAGCAGGATAGGACACGGATATCAGCCCCAGCATTTT. Its protein product is CASRIGHGYQPQHF.

This sequence joins TRBV30 and TRBJ1-1; a weak D match, TRBD1 (6 bases). Per the germline V gene, CDR1 is GTSNPN and CDR2 is SVGIG (reference sequence). V lost 8 bases and J 3 bases, leaving 16 bases between the germline ends. The CDR3 has 13 amino acids. CDR3 DNA sequence: TGTGCCACTTCCAGGGGTCAGTACACTGAAGCTTTCTTT. Amino acid sequence: CATSRGQYTEAFF. Full variable domain (remainder filled in from reference TRBV30 and TRBJ1-1): SQTIHQWPATLVQPVGSPLSLECTVEGTSNPNLYWYRQAAGRGLQLLFYSVGIGQISSEVPQNLSASRPQDRQFILSSKKLLLSDSGFYLCATSRGQYTEAFFGQGTRLTVV.

As regards this clone: The limits of the CDR3 on the DNA are not certain, so only TCRdb's listed CDR3 is given. The genes are TRBV18 and TRBJ2-7; TRBD1 reflects the table's D call only, with no check against the DNA. The CDR3 contains 18 residues when both ends are counted. Germline lookup yields CDR1 KGHSH and CDR2 LQKENI. CDR3 region: CASSPLTFFGRENSEQYF.

This chain links TRBV9 with TRBJ2-7; the D gene is possibly TRBD1 (6 bases). The length of the CDR3 is 13 residues. Germline V gene data show CDR1 as SGDLS and CDR2 as YYNGEE. Trimming took off 3 bases at V and 4 bases at J, with 11 bases between the two ends. This chain's CDR3 is CASSAGVAYEQYF. The CDR3 nucleotides read TGTGCCAGCAGCGCAGGGGTTGCGTACGAGCAGTACTTC.

The CDR3 DNA is TGTGCCAGCAGCTCCAGGGTATCCCGGAACACTGAAGCTTTCTTT. It yields the protein CASSSRVSRNTEAFF. V and J are TRBV7-2 and TRBJ1-1, with TRBD1 as a possible D gene (5 bases). CDR3 length: 15 amino acids. Trimming took 4 bases from V and 1 from J, leaving 13 bases between them. The germline CDR1 and CDR2 sequences are SGHTA and FQGNSA.

The chain is built from TRBV5-1 and TRBJ2-5; possible D gene TRBD1, 6 bases. Trimming pared 4 bases from V and 0 bases from J, leaving 10 bases between. Per germline, CDR1 SGHRS and CDR2 YFSETQ. This CDR3 is 14 amino acids long. In DNA form, the CDR3 reads TGCGCCAGCAGCCCTCGGACAGACCAAGAGACCCAGTACTTC. Translating gives CASSPRTDQETQYF.

This chain joins TRBV16 and TRBJ2-5; D may be TRBD1 (5 bases). Germline V gene data show CDR1 as KGHSY and CDR2 as FQNENV. This CDR3 spans 14 amino acids. Between the trimmed V and J ends, which lost 1 base and 5 bases, there was a span of 11 bases. CDR3 DNA sequence: TGTGCCAGCAGCCAATTGCAGGGTTCCGAGACCCAGTACTTC. It yields the protein CASSQLQGSETQYF.

V and J are TRBV7-2 and TRBJ1-3, with a tentative D call TRBD1 (5 bases). Germline values: CDR1 SGHTA, CDR2 FQGNSA. The CDR3 is 14 residues long. Trimming took 5 bases from V and 1 from J, leaving 9 bases between them. CDR3 region: CASSAGLSGNTIYF. In DNA, the CDR3 is TGTGCCAGCAGCGCGGGACTTTCTGGAAACACCATATATTTT.

The chain combines TRBV28 with TRBJ1-2; 9 nucleotides line up with TRBD1. This CDR3 region has 14 residues. J lost 5 bases, V lost 5 bases, and 6 bases had no gene match. The germline V gene encodes CDR1 MDHEN and CDR2 SYDVKM. The CDR3 DNA is TGTGCCAGCAGTCCTGGGGGACAGGGATATGGCTACACCTTC. As protein: CASSPGGQGYGYTF.

V usage is TRBV4-3 and J usage is TRBJ2-1; 7 bases line up with TRBD2. J lost 2 bases, V lost 1 base, and 5 bases had no gene match. Germline V CDR1 and CDR2: LGHNA, YSLEER. The CDR3 contains 16 residues. The CDR3 is CASSQGLAGAYNEQFF. Here the CDR3 DNA reads TGCGCCAGCAGCCAAGGGTTAGCGGGTGCCTACAATGAGCAGTTCTTC.

The chain employs TRBV14 and TRBJ1-3; D is perhaps TRBD1 (5 bases). The CDR3 sequence is 16 residues long. V shed 0 bases and J shed 2 bases, with 11 bases lying between them. Germline loops: CDR1 SGHDN, CDR2 FVKESK. The CDR3 is CASSQELTGTGNTIYF. In DNA form, the CDR3 reads TGTGCCAGCAGCCAAGAACTAACAGGAACTGGAAACACCATATATTTT. The full variable domain, completed using reference TRBV14 and TRBJ1-3, is EAGVTQFPSHSVIEKGQTVTLRCDPISGHDNLYWYRRVMGKEIKFLLHFVKESKQDESGMPNNRFLAERTGGTYSTLKVQPAELEDSGVYFCASSQELTGTGNTIYFGEGSWLTVV.

The V gene is TRBV5-1, the J gene TRBJ2-1; 12 positions match TRBD2. The ends lost 0 bases at V and 6 bases at J; junction bases unmatched: 7. Germline V gene sequence: CDR1 SGHRS, CDR2 YFSETQ. This CDR3 contains 17 residues. In nucleotides, the CDR3 is TGCGCCAGCAGCTTGGTTCTTCGGACTAGCGGGGTCAATGAGCAGTTCTTC. It translates to CASSLVLRTSGVNEQFF.